This passage covers 15 T cell receptor beta chains from one sample sequenced in a study of response to subunit inactivated influenza vaccine. TCRdb reprocessed the RT-PCR reads via MiXCR and lists one record per CDR3 protein. The table includes around 790,000 distinct CDR3 sequences, over 20% detected once. Sample: PBMCs from blood, taken 4 to 6 days after vaccination. These receptor sequences come from a man between 45 and 60 years old who received an inactivated influenza vaccine.

This clonotype appeared a few times. V gene TRBV25-1 combines with J gene TRBJ2-1; a weak D match, TRBD1 (5 bases). The germline gives CDR1 MGHDK, CDR2 SYGVNS. V dropped 2 bases and J dropped 6 bases, with 17 bases sitting between them. The CDR3 is made up of 16 amino acids. In nucleotides, the CDR3 is TGTGCCAGCAGTGAAACTGGACACTTAAGGGGCAATGAGCAGTTCTTC. This translates into CASSETGHLRGNEQFF.

The J gene is TRBJ2-5, the V gene TRBV9, with D perhaps matching TRBD1 (6 bases). With 3 bases removed from V and 4 bases from J, the gap between germline ends came to 13 bases. The CDR3 length is 14 residues. Germline CDR1 is SGDLS and CDR2 is YYNGEE. The CDR3 loop reads CASSAQGLRETQYF. The CDR3 DNA reads TGTGCCAGCAGCGCACAGGGCCTGCGAGAGACCCAGTACTTC.

Only a few counts were recorded for this clonotype. The gene calls are TRBV24-1 and TRBJ2-1; TRBD2 matches 14 bases. Looked up from germline, CDR1 is KGHDR and CDR2 is SFDVKD. Trimming took 3 bases from V and 15 from J; bases not matched to a gene: 6. The CDR3 is made up of 14 amino acids. The CDR3 coding sequence is TGTGCCACCAGTGATCTGGGACTAGCGGGAGTAATGTTCTTC. It codes for CATSDLGLAGVMFF.

J is TRBJ2-5 and V is TRBV29-1; 7 positions match TRBD2. V trimming: 6 bases; J trimming: 5 bases; junction bases outside the gene matches: 6. There are 12 residues in the CDR3. CDR1 is SQVTM, CDR2 ANQGSEA, per germline. CDR3 sequence (DNA): TGCAGCGTGGATACTAGCGAGGAGACCCAGTACTTC. Its protein product is CSVDTSEETQYF.

There are a few counts of this clonotype. The chain uses TRBV12-3 or TRBV12-4 and TRBJ2-3; no definite D call. V was clipped by 8 bases and J by 1 base, with 13 bases between them. The CDR3 runs 14 residues. This CDR3 is CASGVGRRTDTQYF. As DNA, the CDR3 is TGTGCCAGCGGGGTGGGCAGGCGCACAGATACGCAGTATTTT.

The table lists this clonotype with many counts. This chain connects TRBV12-3 or TRBV12-4 to TRBJ2-5, with TRBD2 identical over 10 bases. V was pared by 5 bases and J by 3 bases, with 3 bases of the junction left unmatched. This CDR3 has 14 amino acids. The CDR3: CASSKRGGEETQYF. Written as DNA, the CDR3 is TGTGCCAGCAGTAAGCGGGGGGGGGAAGAGACCCAGTACTTC.

V gene TRBV4-3 combines with J gene TRBJ2-3; D perhaps matches TRBD2 (5 bases). CDR1 is LGHNA and CDR2 is YSLEER in the germline V gene. The CDR3 consists of 15 residues. V lost 1 base and J lost 2, with 10 bases in between. The CDR3 loop reads CASSQVRGDTDTQYF. The CDR3 nucleotides read TGCGCCAGCAGCCAAGTCCGGGGTGACACAGATACGCAGTATTTT.

This clonotype was counted between two and nine times. The chain has TRBV29-1 and TRBJ2-7; 10 bases align to TRBD1. The junction had 2 bases not matched to a gene; V was cut back by 7 bases and J by 2 bases. CDR1 and CDR2 (germline): SQVTM, ANQGSEA. There are 12 residues in the CDR3. The CDR3: CSGGTGAYEQYF. As DNA, the CDR3 is TGCAGCGGCGGGACAGGGGCCTACGAGCAGTACTTC.

This clonotype was detected a few times. This chain uses TRBV5-1 with TRBJ2-3; D perhaps matches TRBD1 (6 bases). The CDR3 runs 15 residues. Germline CDR1 reads SGHRS; CDR2 reads YFSETQ. With 1 base removed from V and 3 bases from J, the gap between germline ends came to 12 bases. CDR3 amino acids: CASSLTGYGTDTQYF. The CDR3 region has the DNA TGCGCCAGCAGCTTGACAGGGTATGGTACAGATACGCAGTATTTT.

This clonotype occurred a few times. The genes are TRBV6-2 or TRBV6-3 and TRBJ2-2, with D tentatively TRBD2 (5 bases). Deletions cut 7 bases from V and 7 bases from J, with 10 bases between. The CDR3 covers 12 residues. Germline V lookup: CDR1 MNHEY, CDR2 SVGEGT. CDR3 sequence: CASNGILGELFF. The CDR3, as DNA: TGTGCCAGCAACGGGATTCTCGGGGAGCTGTTTTTT.

The V gene is TRBV6-1, the J gene TRBJ2-5; D ambiguous. CDR1 and CDR2 (germline): MNHNS, SASEGT. This CDR3 contains 13 residues. V lost 6 bases, J lost 3 bases, and 11 bases lay in between. The CDR3 sequence is CASRFTAKETQYF. DNA for the CDR3: TGTGCCAGCAGGTTTACGGCTAAAGAGACCCAGTACTTC.

This clonotype turned up a few times. The rearrangement joins TRBV5-1 to TRBJ1-2; D ambiguous. Germline CDR1 SGHRS, CDR2 YFSETQ. CDR3 length equals 13 residues. V gave up 1 base and J gave up 4 bases, with 8 bases separating them. Written as DNA, the CDR3 is TGCGCCAGCAGCTTGAGCAGTCCCTATGGCTACACCTTC. Translation: CASSLSSPYGYTF.

The genes are TRBV18 and TRBJ1-5; D not resolved. The CDR3 sequence is 15 residues long. Germline V gene sequence: CDR1 KGHSH, CDR2 LQKENI. Trimming removed 1 base at V and 1 base at J, with 8 bases between. CDR3 in amino acids: CASSPQQLSNQPQHF. CDR3 sequence (DNA): TGTGCCAGCTCACCACAACAGCTAAGCAATCAGCCCCAGCATTTT.

V usage is TRBV6-5 and J usage is TRBJ2-7; 10 positions agree with TRBD1. V dropped 2 bases and J dropped 2; count of bases not matched to a gene: 6. The CDR3 runs to 16 residues. The germline V gene has CDR1 MNHEY and CDR2 SVGAGI. CDR3 coding DNA: TGTGCCAGCAGTTACCCGGGACAGGGGCGCACCTACGAGCAGTACTTC. Residues: CASSYPGQGRTYEQYF.

The sample holds a few counts of this clonotype. The chain links TRBV7-8 to TRBJ2-1, with TRBD2 matching 12 bases. Germline loops: CDR1 SGHVS, CDR2 FQNEAQ. The CDR3 spans 18 residues. Unmatched junction bases numbered 4, after V lost 1 base and J lost 0 bases. The CDR3, as DNA: TGTGCCAGCAGCTTAGTACTAGCGGGAGGTCGCTCCTACAATGAGCAGTTCTTC. This translates into CASSLVLAGGRSYNEQFF.